These T cell receptor beta chains were read from a single sample in a study of cytomegalovirus exposure and HLA in healthy donors. The method was immunoSEQ multiplex PCR; TCRdb's version includes in-frame clones alone and lacks a portion of them. The sample has 160,000 or so clones, more than 60% seen once. Sequencing input: PBMCs. The receptors were sampled from a woman aged 25 to 39 in good health and CMV-seronegative. CDR3s leave out the opening cysteine and the closing phenylalanine or tryptophan.

j_call: TRBJ1-2
v_call: TRBV7-2
cdr3_aa: ASSLDRSYGYT

j_call: TRBJ1-2
v_call: TRBV7-3
cdr3_aa: ASSRTSISYGYT

j_call: TRBJ1-2
v_call: TRBV28
cdr3_aa: ASSLPGGGRVGGYT

j_call: TRBJ2-1
v_call: TRBV9
cdr3_aa: ASSVAHYTGVINEQF

j_call: TRBJ2-3
v_call: TRBV6-6
cdr3_aa: ASSPWERGDTDTQY

j_call: TRBJ2-5
v_call: TRBV7-3
cdr3_aa: ASSSRVQETQY

j_call: TRBJ1-6
v_call: TRBV2
cdr3_aa: ASSDFQTSKSPLH

j_call: TRBJ1-1
v_call: TRBV6-5
cdr3_aa: ASSYNRDTEAF

j_call: TRBJ2-7
v_call: TRBV5-1
cdr3_aa: ASSGGETGTYEQY

j_call: TRBJ1-2
v_call: TRBV5-4
cdr3_aa: ASSVDRGEGNYGYT

j_call: TRBJ1-5
v_call: TRBV5-1
cdr3_aa: ASSLGTNSNQPQH

j_call: TRBJ2-2
v_call: TRBV11-3
cdr3_aa: ASSLGYSDTGELF

j_call: TRBJ2-2
v_call: TRBV7-9
cdr3_aa: ASSPYRDISTGELF

j_call: TRBJ2-7
v_call: TRBV5-6
cdr3_aa: ASSLAPGYEQY

j_call: TRBJ2-1
v_call: TRBV6-5
cdr3_aa: ASSESRNEQF

j_call: TRBJ2-1
v_call: TRBV7-6
cdr3_aa: ASSSWGRGPPYNEQF

j_call: TRBJ1-1
v_call: TRBV14
cdr3_aa: ASSPGQGKAF

j_call: TRBJ1-1
v_call: TRBV5-6
cdr3_aa: ASSGGLRRTEAF

j_call: TRBJ1-1
v_call: TRBV27
cdr3_aa: ASSLYRRSEAF

j_call: TRBJ2-1
v_call: TRBV7-6
cdr3_aa: ASSLGLAGSYNEQF

j_call: TRBJ1-1
v_call: TRBV27
cdr3_aa: ASSLMLNTEAF

j_call: TRBJ1-2
v_call: TRBV2
cdr3_aa: ASSDVGTGGRESGYT

j_call: TRBJ2-7
v_call: TRBV6-5
cdr3_aa: ASSSPDRSYEQY

j_call: TRBJ2-7
v_call: TRBV6-5
cdr3_aa: ASSSGTGGSYEQY

j_call: TRBJ2-6
v_call: TRBV7-9
cdr3_aa: ATPGQVLGGANVLT

j_call: TRBJ2-7
v_call: TRBV28
cdr3_aa: ASSIPGTGSYEQY

j_call: TRBJ2-5
v_call: TRBV25-1
cdr3_aa: ASSDPGTPSETQY

j_call: TRBJ1-6
v_call: TRBV6-5
cdr3_aa: ASRTRQSDNSPLH

j_call: TRBJ1-6
v_call: TRBV2
cdr3_aa: ASNTENSPLH

j_call: TRBJ1-2
v_call: TRBV2
cdr3_aa: ASSVRSLGYT

j_call: TRBJ1-6
v_call: TRBV19
cdr3_aa: ATESGNNSPLH

j_call: TRBJ1-5
v_call: TRBV6-5
cdr3_aa: ASSIWTGAQPQH

j_call: TRBJ1-3
v_call: TRBV5-1
cdr3_aa: ASRPESSGNTIY

j_call: TRBJ2-1
v_call: TRBV4-1
cdr3_aa: ASSQENTGPDF

j_call: TRBJ2-1
v_call: TRBV5-4
cdr3_aa: ASSLVGGGVV

j_call: TRBJ2-5
v_call: TRBV5-1
cdr3_aa: ASSSGQPQETQY

j_call: TRBJ1-3
v_call: TRBV7-2
cdr3_aa: ASGPQGPLGNTIY

j_call: TRBJ2-1
v_call: TRBV30
cdr3_aa: AWSVLTGNEQF

j_call: TRBJ1-2
v_call: TRBV6-5
cdr3_aa: ASSETGIGYT

j_call: TRBJ2-1
v_call: TRBV7-6
cdr3_aa: ASSQYSGDNEQF

j_call: TRBJ1-1
v_call: TRBV5-1
cdr3_aa: ASSLRMGLTNPSTEAF

j_call: TRBJ1-1
v_call: TRBV5-8
cdr3_aa: ASSLAMAF

j_call: TRBJ2-7
v_call: TRBV5-6
cdr3_aa: ASSLFPGQGSEQY

j_call: TRBJ1-2
v_call: TRBV5-5
cdr3_aa: ASSLLPGSSSNYGYT

j_call: TRBJ2-2
v_call: TRBV30
cdr3_aa: AWPGQGAQTGELF

j_call: TRBJ1-1
v_call: TRBV7-8
cdr3_aa: ASSPKLTDMEAF

j_call: TRBJ1-4
v_call: TRBV5-1
cdr3_aa: ASSLKGILSTNEKLF

j_call: TRBJ2-7
v_call: TRBV9
cdr3_aa: ASSPQTGLYEQY

j_call: TRBJ1-2
v_call: TRBV27
cdr3_aa: ASSGRNYGYT

j_call: TRBJ2-7
v_call: TRBV7-2
cdr3_aa: ASRPDSYTYEQY

j_call: -
v_call: TRBV7-2
cdr3_aa: ASSLSTIIYEQY

j_call: TRBJ1-2
v_call: TRBV18
cdr3_aa: ASSPGLGNYGYT

j_call: TRBJ2-7
v_call: TRBV10-3
cdr3_aa: AISDGTRGLSYEQY

j_call: TRBJ2-1
v_call: TRBV2
cdr3_aa: ASNLPSGGASYNEQF

j_call: TRBJ1-4
v_call: TRBV29-1
cdr3_aa: SVARATNEKLF

j_call: TRBJ2-5
v_call: TRBV2
cdr3_aa: TSSERTPQETQY

j_call: TRBJ2-3
v_call: TRBV7-2
cdr3_aa: ASSRPSGGAGTDTQY